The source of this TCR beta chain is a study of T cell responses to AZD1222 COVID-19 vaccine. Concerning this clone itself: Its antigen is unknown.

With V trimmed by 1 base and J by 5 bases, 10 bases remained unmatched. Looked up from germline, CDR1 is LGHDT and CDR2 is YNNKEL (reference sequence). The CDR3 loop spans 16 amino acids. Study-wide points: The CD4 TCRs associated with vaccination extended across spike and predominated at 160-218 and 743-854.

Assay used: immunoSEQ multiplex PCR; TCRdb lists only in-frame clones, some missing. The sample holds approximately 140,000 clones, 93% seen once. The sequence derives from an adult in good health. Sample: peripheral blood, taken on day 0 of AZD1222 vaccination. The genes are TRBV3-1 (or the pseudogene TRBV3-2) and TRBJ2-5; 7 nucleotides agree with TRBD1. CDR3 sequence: CASSQALTGSMETQYF. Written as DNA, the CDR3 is TGTGCCAGCAGCCAAGCTTTGACAGGGTCGATGGAGACCCAGTACTTC.